The rows below give T cell receptor beta chains drawn from one sample of a study of T cells in localized non-small cell lung cancer. Sequenced by immunoSEQ multiplex PCR; TCRdb stores in-frame clones only, minus some. The repertoire holds roughly 1,900 clones, with 20% to 25% as singletons. The specimen was normal lung tissue next to the tumor, collected before any cancer treatment. These receptors were obtained from a woman aged 35-70 years with stage II squamous cell lung carcinoma. Both conserved end residues are part of each CDR3. Each record gives: CDR3 DNA, CDR3 protein, J gene, V gene, D gene, clone size. A D gene is named only where the DNA matches it firmly. Only part of the rows carry a size: once, few, many, or a class if the clone is expanded.

DNA: TGCAGCGCCACCGCGCGGCGGGGCAACACCGGGGAGCTGTTTTTT
CDR3: CSATARRGNTGELFF
J: TRBJ2-2
V: TRBV29-1
D: .
size: .

DNA: TGCGCCAGCAGCCCCCGGGTAGGCGGGTACAATGAGCAGTTCTTC
CDR3: CASSPRVGGYNEQFF
J: TRBJ2-1
V: TRBV5-1
D: .
size: few

DNA: TGTGCCAGCAGCCCAGGACCGATGGGGGTGGGCACAGATACGCAGTATTTT
CDR3: CASSPGPMGVGTDTQYF
J: TRBJ2-3
V: TRBV9
D: .
size: few

DNA: TGTGCCAGCATTGGGCGGTTACCCTACGAGCAGTACTTC
CDR3: CASIGRLPYEQYF
J: TRBJ2-7
V: TRBV9
D: .
size: .

DNA: TGTGCCAGCAGTACCTTTCTGCGAACCTACGAGCAGTACTTC
CDR3: CASSTFLRTYEQYF
J: TRBJ2-7
V: TRBV28
D: .
size: few

DNA: TGCAGCGCTTCAGGGTTTTCCTACGAGCAGTACTTC
CDR3: CSASGFSYEQYF
J: TRBJ2-7
V: TRBV29-1
D: .
size: once

DNA: TGTGCCAGCAGCTTAGTACGGCGGGAAGGGGGTGAGCAGTTCTTC
CDR3: CASSLVRREGGEQFF
J: TRBJ2-1
V: TRBV11-3
D: .
size: few

DNA: TGTGCCAGCAGCCAAGCCCGGCGGACGACCCCAGAGCTGTTTTTT
CDR3: CASSQARRTTPELFF
J: TRBJ2-2
V: TRBV14
D: .
size: .

DNA: TGTGCCAGCAGCCAAGCAAATGAGGGGTTAGCTAATGAAAAACTGTTTTTT
CDR3: CASSQANEGLANEKLFF
J: TRBJ1-4
V: TRBV11-3
D: .
size: .

DNA: TGTGCCATCAGTGAGTCGGAGACAGATACGCAGTATTTT
CDR3: CAISESETDTQYF
J: TRBJ2-3
V: TRBV10-3
D: .
size: few

DNA: TGTGCCAGTAGTATGGGGCTTCAGGGGGCTGGGACCTACGAGCAGTACTTC
CDR3: CASSMGLQGAGTYEQYF
J: TRBJ2-7
V: TRBV19
D: TRBD1
size: .

DNA: TGTGCCAGCAGCTTGGACAGGGCTAATGAAAAACTGTTTTTT
CDR3: CASSLDRANEKLFF
J: TRBJ1-4
V: TRBV11-3
D: TRBD1
size: few

DNA: TGTGCCACCCTCGCCCCGGTTACCTACGAGCAGTACTTC
CDR3: CATLAPVTYEQYF
J: TRBJ2-7
V: TRBV19
D: .
size: few

DNA: TGTGCCAGCAGTCGCCCGGGACAGCCCTATGGCTACACCTTC
CDR3: CASSRPGQPYGYTF
J: TRBJ1-2
V: TRBV28
D: TRBD1
size: .

DNA: TGTGCCAGCAGTTTCAGCCTTGGGGACTACAATGAGCAGTTCTTC
CDR3: CASSFSLGDYNEQFF
J: TRBJ2-1
V: TRBV14
D: .
size: .

DNA: TGTGCCAGCAGCCGTGGGTCCTCGGGTGAAAAACTGTTTTTT
CDR3: CASSRGSSGEKLFF
J: TRBJ1-4
V: TRBV11-3
D: .
size: few

DNA: TGTGCCAGCTCACTAACAGCGAATGAAAAACTGTTTTTT
CDR3: CASSLTANEKLFF
J: TRBJ1-4
V: TRBV18
D: .
size: .

DNA: TGTGCCAGTAGTCCCGAGGACCAGCCCCAGCATTTT
CDR3: CASSPEDQPQHF
J: TRBJ1-5
V: TRBV19
D: .
size: .

DNA: TGTGCCAGCTCACCAAGTACGGGAGGGGCAGATACGCAGTATTTT
CDR3: CASSPSTGGADTQYF
J: TRBJ2-3
V: TRBV18
D: TRBD2
size: few

DNA: TGTGCCAGCAGCCCTAGGGGAGAGCTATACAATGAGCAGTTCTTC
CDR3: CASSPRGELYNEQFF
J: TRBJ2-1
V: TRBV14
D: .
size: .